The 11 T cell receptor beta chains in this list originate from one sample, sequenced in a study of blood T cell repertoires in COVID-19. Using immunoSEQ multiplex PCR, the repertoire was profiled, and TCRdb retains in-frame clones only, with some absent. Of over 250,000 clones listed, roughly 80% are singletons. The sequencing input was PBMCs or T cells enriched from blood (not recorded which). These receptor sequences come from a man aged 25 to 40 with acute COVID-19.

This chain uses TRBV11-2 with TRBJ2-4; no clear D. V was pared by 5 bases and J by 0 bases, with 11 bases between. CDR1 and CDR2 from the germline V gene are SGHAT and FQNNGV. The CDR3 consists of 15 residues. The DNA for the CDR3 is TGTGCCAGCAGCGCGCTGGGCTTAGCCAAAAACATTCAGTACTTC. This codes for CASSALGLAKNIQYF.

CDR3: CASSATTGSVAFF. The CDR3 DNA reads as TGTGCCAGCAGCGCAACGACAGGGTCCGTAGCTTTCTTT. The chain has TRBV9 and TRBJ1-1; 7 bases are shared with TRBD1. Trimming cost V 3 bases and J 10 bases; bases outside gene matches: 9. This CDR3 spans 13 amino acids. Germline V gene sequence: CDR1 SGDLS, CDR2 YYNGEE.

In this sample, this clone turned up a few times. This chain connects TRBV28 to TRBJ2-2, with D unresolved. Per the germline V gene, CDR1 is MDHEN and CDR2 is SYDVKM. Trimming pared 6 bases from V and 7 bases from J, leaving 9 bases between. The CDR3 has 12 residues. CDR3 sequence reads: CASSRSLGELFF. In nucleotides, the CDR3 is TGTGCCAGCAGCCGTAGTCTCGGGGAGCTGTTTTTT. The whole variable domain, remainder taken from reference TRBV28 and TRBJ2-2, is DVKVTQSSRYLVKRTGEKVFLECVQDMDHENMFWYRQDPGLGLRLIYFSYDVKMKEKGDIPEGYSVSREKKERFSLILESASTNQTSMYLCASSRSLGELFFGEGSRLTVL.

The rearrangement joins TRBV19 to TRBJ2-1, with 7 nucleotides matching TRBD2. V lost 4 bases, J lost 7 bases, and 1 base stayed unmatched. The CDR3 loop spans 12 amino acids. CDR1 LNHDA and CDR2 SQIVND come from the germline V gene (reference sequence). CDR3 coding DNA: TGTGCCAGTAGTAGGGGGGGTAATGAGCAGTTCTTC. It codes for CASSRGGNEQFF.

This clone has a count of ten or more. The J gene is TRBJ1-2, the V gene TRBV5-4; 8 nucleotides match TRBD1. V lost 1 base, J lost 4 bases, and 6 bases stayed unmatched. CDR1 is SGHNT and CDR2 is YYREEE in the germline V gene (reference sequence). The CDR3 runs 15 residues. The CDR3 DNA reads TGTGCCAGCAGCTTGTGGACAGGGAAGGTCTATGGCTACACCTTC. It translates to CASSLWTGKVYGYTF.

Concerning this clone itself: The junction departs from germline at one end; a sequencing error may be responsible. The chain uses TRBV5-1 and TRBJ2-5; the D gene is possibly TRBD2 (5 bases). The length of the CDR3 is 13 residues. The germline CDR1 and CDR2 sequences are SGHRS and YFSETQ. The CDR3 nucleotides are TGTGCCAGCAGCTTGAAGGGAGCAGAGACCCAGTACTTC. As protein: CASSLKGAETQYF.

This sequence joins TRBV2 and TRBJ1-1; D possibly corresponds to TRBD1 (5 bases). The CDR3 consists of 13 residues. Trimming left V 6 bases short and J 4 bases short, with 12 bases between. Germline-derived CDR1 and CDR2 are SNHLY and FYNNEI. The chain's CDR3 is CASRDNSATEAFF. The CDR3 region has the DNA TGTGCCAGCAGGGACAACTCGGCCACTGAAGCTTTCTTT.

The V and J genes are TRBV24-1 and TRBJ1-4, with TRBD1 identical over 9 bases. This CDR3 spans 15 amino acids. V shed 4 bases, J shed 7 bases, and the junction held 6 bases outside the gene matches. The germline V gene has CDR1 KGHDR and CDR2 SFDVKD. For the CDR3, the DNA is TGTGCCACCAGTGAACCCGGACAGGGGAGTGAAAAACTGTTTTTT. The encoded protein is CATSEPGQGSEKLFF.

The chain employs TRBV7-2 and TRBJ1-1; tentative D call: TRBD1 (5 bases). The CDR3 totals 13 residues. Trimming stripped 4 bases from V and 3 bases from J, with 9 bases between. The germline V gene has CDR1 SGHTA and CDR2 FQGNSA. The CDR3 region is CASSSQEYTEAFF. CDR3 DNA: TGTGCCAGCAGCTCACAGGAGTACACTGAAGCTTTCTTT.

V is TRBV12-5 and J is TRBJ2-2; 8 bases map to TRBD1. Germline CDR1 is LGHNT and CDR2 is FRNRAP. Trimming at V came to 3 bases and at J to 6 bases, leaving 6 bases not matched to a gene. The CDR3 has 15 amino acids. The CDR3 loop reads CASGFLQGVAGELFF. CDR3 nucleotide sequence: TGTGCTAGTGGTTTCTTACAGGGGGTAGCCGGGGAGCTGTTTTTT.

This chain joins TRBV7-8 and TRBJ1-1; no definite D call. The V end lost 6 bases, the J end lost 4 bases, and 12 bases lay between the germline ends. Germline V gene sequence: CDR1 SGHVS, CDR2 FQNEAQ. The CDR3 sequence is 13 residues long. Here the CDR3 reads CASSSPVGTEAFF. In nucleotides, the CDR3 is TGTGCCAGCAGTTCACCGGTCGGCACTGAAGCTTTCTTT.